These 6 T cell receptor beta chains share one sample of origin, sequenced in a study of cytomegalovirus exposure and HLA in healthy donors. Use of 60 Vbeta and 13 Jbeta primers characterized the PCR. The assay was immunoSEQ multiplex PCR, and TCRdb's table has in-frame clones only and misses some. The sample includes roughly 170,000 clones, around 80% of them seen just once. Sequencing was carried out using PBMCs. These TCRs come from a woman between 45 and 65 years old in good health and CMV-seropositive.

Written as DNA, the CDR3 is TGTGCCAGCAGCTTGTTGCCTAGCTTTACGGCAGATACGCAGTATTTT. As protein: CASSLLPSFTADTQYF. V and J are TRBV5-5 and TRBJ2-3, with a weak D call TRBD2 (5 bases). Between the trimmed V and J ends, which lost 1 base and 4 bases, there was a span of 16 bases. This CDR3 has 16 amino acids. The V gene's germline CDR1 is SGHKS and CDR2 YYEKEE (reference sequence).

The rearrangement joins TRBV18 to TRBJ1-5; the match to TRBD1 covers 7 bases. The germline CDR1 and CDR2 sequences are KGHSH and LQKENI. V was pared by 4 bases and J by 2 bases, with 11 bases of the junction left unmatched. The CDR3 covers 17 residues. The CDR3 coding sequence is TGTGCCAGCTCACAAAATCGACAGGGTTGGGGCAATCAGCCCCAGCATTTT. It codes for CASSQNRQGWGNQPQHF. The full variable domain, completed using reference TRBV18 and TRBJ1-5, is NAGVMQNPRHLVRRRGQEARLRCSPMKGHSHVYWYRQLPEEGLKFMVYLQKENIIDESGMPKERFSAEFPKEGPSILRIQQVVRGDSAAYFCASSQNRQGWGNQPQHFGDGTRLSIL.

This clone showed up just a few times. CDR3 sequence (DNA): TGTGCCAGCAGCGTGGGAGTAAACAGGGCCTTGGAGACCCAGTACTTC. Translation gives CASSVGVNRALETQYF. V is TRBV9 and J is TRBJ2-5; a possible D gene is TRBD1 (6 bases). Germline V lookup: CDR1 SGDLS, CDR2 YYNGEE. This CDR3 comprises 16 residues. V lost 2 bases to trimming and J lost 5 bases, with 19 bases between them.

The genes are TRBV27 and TRBJ2-7, with 9 bases aligning to TRBD1. The trim removed 4 bases at V and 6 bases at J, leaving 4 bases unmatched. The CDR3 spans 13 residues. Per germline, CDR1 MNHEY and CDR2 SMNVEV (reference sequence). CDR3 protein: CASSWDRAGEQYF. CDR3 nucleotides: TGTGCCAGCAGTTGGGACAGGGCGGGCGAGCAGTACTTC.

This clone showed up just a few times. This chain joins TRBV28 and TRBJ1-6, with TRBD1 matching 7 bases. The CDR3 sequence is 15 residues long. Per the germline V gene, CDR1 is MDHEN and CDR2 is SYDVKM. The junction had 7 bases not matched to a gene; V was cut back by 5 bases and J by 6 bases. The CDR3 coding sequence is TGTGCCAGCAGTCTGGACAGGACAATTAATTCACCCCTCCACTTT. Encoded protein: CASSLDRTINSPLHF.

The J gene is TRBJ1-2, the V gene TRBV6-5; D not resolved. Trimming pared 4 bases from V and 5 bases from J, leaving 8 bases between. Germline lookup yields CDR1 MNHEY and CDR2 SVGAGI. The CDR3 is made up of 12 amino acids. In DNA, the CDR3 is TGTGCCAGCAGTTTAGAGGGTTATGGCTACACCTTC. It is translated as CASSLEGYGYTF.